One sample yielded the 25 T cell receptor beta chains listed below, sequenced in a study of blood T cell repertoires in COVID-19. Profiled with immunoSEQ multiplex PCR; TCRdb holds only in-frame clones, not every one. The sample carries 15,000 to 20,000 clones, 88% recorded once. The sequencing sample was made of peripheral blood. The receptors come from a human donor in a cohort sampled during active COVID-19.

The J gene is TRBJ2-3, the V gene TRBV27; D gene unclear. With 3 bases removed from V and 0 bases from J, the gap between germline ends came to 10 bases. This CDR3 is 15 amino acids long. Germline V CDR1 and CDR2: MNHEY, SMNVEV (reference sequence). In DNA form, the CDR3 reads TGTGCCAGCAGTTTCATACACCCCAGCACAGATACGCAGTATTTT. Translated, it gives CASSFIHPSTDTQYF.

The rearrangement uses TRBV2 and TRBJ1-1; D remains ambiguous. The V gene lost 3 bases and the J gene lost 4 bases, with 9 bases spanning the gap. Per germline, CDR1 SNHLY and CDR2 FYNNEI. CDR3 length equals 13 residues. CDR3 in DNA: TGTGCCAGCAGTGACGGTTGGGCCACTGAAGCTTTCTTT. Translating it yields CASSDGWATEAFF.

The chain uses TRBV4-1 and TRBJ2-7, with TRBD2 matching 7 bases. Losses at the gene ends were 0 bases for V and 7 bases for J; bases not matched to a gene: 15. Germline V gene lookup returns CDR1 MGHRA and CDR2 YSYEKL. CDR3 size: 17 residues. CDR3 sequence (DNA): TGCGCCAGCAGCCAAGAGAGTTGGGGCCCGCCCGGGAGGGAGCAGTACTTC. Its protein is CASSQESWGPPGREQYF.

This chain joins TRBV5-1 and TRBJ2-1; unclear D gene. Germline CDR1 reads SGHRS; CDR2 reads YFSETQ. The V and J ends lost 0 bases and 6 bases respectively, with 13 bases between them. CDR3 length: 15 residues. The CDR3: CASSLGPERSNEQFF. CDR3 nucleotide sequence: TGCGCCAGCAGCTTGGGTCCAGAGAGGAGCAATGAGCAGTTCTTC.

The chain combines TRBV7-3 with TRBJ2-1; 7 bases agree with TRBD2. The J segment lost 0 bases and the V segment lost 1 base, leaving 0 bases of the junction unmatched. CDR3 length: 15 residues. Germline assignment: CDR1 SGHTA and CDR2 FQGTGA. The CDR3 reads CASSLSGSSYNEQFF. DNA for the CDR3: TGTGCCAGCAGCTTAAGCGGGAGCTCCTACAATGAGCAGTTCTTC.

The V call is TRBV7-2, the J call TRBJ2-7, with D possibly TRBD2 on 6 matching bases. Germline V gene data show CDR1 as SGHTA and CDR2 as FQGNSA. V lost 0 bases and J 9 bases, leaving 9 bases between the germline ends. This CDR3 is 12 amino acids long. The CDR3 coding sequence is TGTGCCAGCAGCTTAGCCGGGAGAGGGCAGTACTTC. This translates into CASSLAGRGQYF.

The sample holds one count of this clone. This sequence joins TRBV7-8 and TRBJ2-3; D not resolved. The V end lost 10 bases, the J end lost 2 bases, and 19 bases lay between the germline ends. This CDR3 region has 15 residues. Germline-derived CDR1 and CDR2 are SGHVS and FQNEAQ. CDR3 nucleotides: TGTGCCACACTCGAGTTCCTTTTTTTCACAGATACGCAGTATTTT. It specifies CATLEFLFFTDTQYF.

The chain links TRBV11-3 to TRBJ2-7, with D tentatively TRBD1 (6 bases). This CDR3 contains 13 residues. Trimming shortened V by 2 bases and J by 6 bases, and 11 bases separated the two germline ends. Looked up from germline, CDR1 is SGHNT and CDR2 is YENEEA. CDR3 in DNA: TGTGCCAGCAGCTTATACAGGGTGGGCGAGCAGTACTTC. Residues: CASSLYRVGEQYF. Combining the CDR3 with reference TRBV11-3 and TRBJ2-7 gives the whole variable domain EAGVVQSPRYKIIEKKQPVAFWCNPISGHNTLYWYLQNLGQGPELLIRYENEEAVDDSQLPKDRFSAERLKGVDSTLKIQPAELGDSAVYLCASSLYRVGEQYFGPGTRLTVT.

This chain uses TRBV4-1 with TRBJ2-7, with 9 positions matching TRBD2. The V and J ends lost 2 bases and 5 bases, in that order; junction bases with no gene match: 10. CDR1 is MGHRA and CDR2 is YSYEKL in the germline V gene. The CDR3 consists of 16 residues. The CDR3 sequence: CASSQTPGLASHEQYF. In nucleotides, the CDR3 is TGCGCCAGCAGCCAAACTCCGGGACTAGCTTCGCACGAGCAGTACTTC.

V usage is TRBV6-2 or TRBV6-3 and J usage is TRBJ2-3; D ambiguous. V was shortened by 2 bases and J by 4 bases, with 13 bases between the two germline ends. The germline V gene has CDR1 MNHEY and CDR2 SVGEGT. The CDR3 is 15 residues long. CDR3 DNA: TGTGCCAGCAGTTACCGTCCGTTCGGTGCAGATACGCAGTATTTT. Encoded protein: CASSYRPFGADTQYF.

The gene calls are TRBV12-5 and TRBJ1-2; D gene unclear. V was clipped by 6 bases and J by 3 bases, with 17 bases between them. The V gene's germline CDR1 is LGHNT and CDR2 FRNRAP. This CDR3 region has 15 residues. CDR3 region: CASGPRFTNYYGYTF. In DNA form, the CDR3 reads TGTGCTAGTGGCCCTAGGTTTACGAACTACTATGGCTACACCTTC.

The chain recombines TRBV7-9 with TRBJ2-1, with a tentative D call TRBD2 (5 bases). V was pared by 5 bases and J by 6 bases, with 8 bases between. The CDR3 contains 12 residues. Germline CDR1 and CDR2: SEHNR and FQNEAQ (reference sequence). The CDR3 nucleotides read TGTGCCAGCAGCCGGGGTAGCAATGAGCAGTTCTTC. It encodes CASSRGSNEQFF.

The chain employs TRBV18 and TRBJ2-7; TRBD2 matches at 8 bases. The CDR3 length is 16 residues. V shed 4 bases and J 9 bases; nucleotides not matched to a gene: 17. CDR1 KGHSH and CDR2 LQKENI come from the germline V gene. CDR3 protein: CASSRGPGLVVCVQYF. DNA of the CDR3: TGTGCCAGCTCACGGGGGCCGGGACTAGTTGTTTGTGTGCAGTACTTC. The full variable domain, rest sourced from reference TRBV18 and TRBJ2-7, is NAGVMQNPRHLVRRRGQEARLRCSPMKGHSHVYWYRQLPEEGLKFMVYLQKENIIDESGMPKERFSAEFPKEGPSILRIQQVVRGDSAAYFCASSRGPGLVVCVQYFGPGTRLTVT.

The gene calls are TRBV28 and TRBJ2-7; TRBD1 matches at 8 bases. This CDR3 contains 15 residues. Unmatched junction bases numbered 12, after V lost 5 bases and J lost 6 bases. Germline loops: CDR1 MDHEN, CDR2 SYDVKM. The DNA for the CDR3 is TGTGCCAGCAGTGATAGGACAGGGATATCCGGCGAGCAGTACTTC. As protein: CASSDRTGISGEQYF.

The rearrangement joins TRBV11-2 to TRBJ2-7, with 10 bases aligning to TRBD1. CDR3 length: 14 residues. V dropped 4 bases and J dropped 6; count of bases not matched to a gene: 6. Germline assignment: CDR1 SGHAT and CDR2 FQNNGV. The CDR3 DNA reads TGTGCCAGCAGCTCCCGGGACAGGGGAGGCGAGCAGTACTTC. This encodes CASSSRDRGGEQYF. The variable domain in full, with the rest retrieved from reference TRBV11-2 and TRBJ2-7, is EAGVAQSPRYKIIEKRQSVAFWCNPISGHATLYWYQQILGQGPKLLIQFQNNGVVDDSQLPKDRFSAERLKGVDSTLKIQPAKLEDSAVYLCASSSRDRGGEQYFGPGTRLTVT.

The chain combines TRBV3-1 (or the pseudogene TRBV3-2) with TRBJ1-6; 9 positions match TRBD1. Trimming removed 5 bases from V and 7 bases from J; junction bases left unmatched: 6. The germline V gene has CDR1 LGHDT and CDR2 YNNKEL (reference sequence). The CDR3 loop spans 15 amino acids. The CDR3 nucleotides read TGTGCCAGCAGCTCTGCCGGGACAGGGAATTCACCCCTCCACTTT. Translating gives CASSSAGTGNSPLHF.

This chain connects TRBV7-9 to TRBJ1-1, with 7 bases that match TRBD1. Germline CDR1 is SEHNR and CDR2 is FQNEAQ (reference sequence). This CDR3 has 14 amino acids. V shed 5 bases, J shed 4 bases, and the junction held 7 bases outside the gene matches. The CDR3 nucleotides read TGTGCCAGCAGCGCCGGGACAGTGTCCACTGAAGCTTTCTTT. Translating it yields CASSAGTVSTEAFF.

The chain carries TRBV28 and TRBJ2-5; 11 bases fit TRBD1. Germline V gene data show CDR1 as MDHEN and CDR2 as SYDVKM. The CDR3 contains 16 residues. The junction had 5 bases not matched to a gene; V was cut back by 3 bases and J by 2 bases. The CDR3 DNA sequence: TGTGCCAGCAGTTTTGGGACAGGGGGTGTTCAAGAGACCCAGTACTTC. Protein product: CASSFGTGGVQETQYF. Looking up the rest from reference TRBV28 and TRBJ2-5 gives the full variable domain: DVKVTQSSRYLVKRTGEKVFLECVQDMDHENMFWYRQDPGLGLRLIYFSYDVKMKEKGDIPEGYSVSREKKERFSLILESASTNQTSMYLCASSFGTGGVQETQYFGPGTRLLVL.

J is TRBJ2-1 and V is TRBV5-1; D is unclear. Germline V gives CDR1 SGHRS, CDR2 YFSETQ. The CDR3 is made up of 14 amino acids. Deletions cut 0 bases from V and 4 bases from J, with 8 bases between. This CDR3 reads CASSLVPSYNEQFF. For the CDR3, the DNA is TGCGCCAGCAGCTTGGTTCCCTCTTACAATGAGCAGTTCTTC.

The chain couples TRBV11-2 to TRBJ2-5; TRBD2 is a possible D gene (6 bases). V shed 4 bases and J shed 5 bases, with 17 bases lying between them. The CDR3 has 15 amino acids. CDR1 and CDR2 from the germline V gene are SGHAT and FQNNGV. The CDR3 sequence is CASSSLASGPETQYF. The CDR3 nucleotides read TGTGCCAGCAGCTCCCTAGCGTCCGGGCCCGAGACCCAGTACTTC. Complete variable domain (other parts from reference TRBV11-2 and TRBJ2-5): EAGVAQSPRYKIIEKRQSVAFWCNPISGHATLYWYQQILGQGPKLLIQFQNNGVVDDSQLPKDRFSAERLKGVDSTLKIQPAKLEDSAVYLCASSSLASGPETQYFGPGTRLLVL.

In this sample, this clone turned up once. This chain connects TRBV23-1 to TRBJ1-3, with 12 bases fitting TRBD1. TRBV23-1 is annotated as an ORF whose role is uncertain. The CDR3 runs 17 residues. V shed 3 bases and J 0 bases; nucleotides not matched to a gene: 3. The CDR3 reads CASSQGQGACSGNTIYF. In DNA, the CDR3 is TGCGCCAGCAGTCAGGGACAGGGGGCCTGCTCTGGAAACACCATATATTTT.

The chain links TRBV5-1 to TRBJ1-5; D remains unclear. Germline V CDR1 and CDR2: SGHRS, YFSETQ. This CDR3 region has 15 residues. Between the trimmed V and J ends, which lost 0 bases and 5 bases, there was a span of 12 bases. The CDR3: CASSLDSGWDQPQHF. CDR3 bases: TGCGCCAGCAGCTTGGATTCGGGGTGGGATCAGCCCCAGCATTTT.

J is TRBJ2-3 and V is TRBV19; D remains ambiguous. Trimming took 6 bases from V and 6 from J, leaving 7 bases between them. Germline V gives CDR1 LNHDA, CDR2 SQIVND (reference sequence). The CDR3 contains 11 residues. The CDR3 DNA follows: TGTGCCAGTAGAGTCGGGGATACGCAGTATTTT. Protein sequence: CASRVGDTQYF.

This sequence joins TRBV7-8 and TRBJ2-5; D gene unclear. The length of the CDR3 is 15 residues. CDR1 is SGHVS, CDR2 FQNEAQ, per germline. Trimming stripped 3 bases from V and 1 base from J, with 12 bases between. The CDR3 sequence is CASSFPGYIQETQYF. The CDR3 nucleotides read TGTGCCAGCAGCTTCCCCGGGTACATCCAAGAGACCCAGTACTTC.

The J gene is TRBJ1-5, the V gene TRBV27; D may be TRBD1 (5 bases). CDR1 is MNHEY, CDR2 SMNVEV, per germline (reference sequence). Deletions cut 3 bases from V and 5 bases from J, with 20 bases between. This CDR3 is 17 amino acids long. CDR3 nucleotides: TGTGCCAGCAGTTTCGGCGCGGGGACGGGTCTTGATCAGCCCCAGCATTTT. It is translated as CASSFGAGTGLDQPQHF.